This T cell receptor beta chain was sequenced in a study of T cell responses to AZD1222 COVID-19 vaccine. On the study more broadly: Second-dose timings of about 4 or about 12 weeks were pooled. Study outcomes and limitations: Mostly white British, mostly female donors; authors suggested clonal diversity may be underestimated.

Assay: immunoSEQ multiplex PCR; the TCRdb copy retains only in-frame clones and omits some. The sample lists approximately 89,000 clones; around nine tenths were seen once. V was shortened by 0 bases and J by 0 bases, with 11 bases between the two germline ends. The germline V gene encodes CDR1 SGHTS and CDR2 YDEGEE. This CDR3 comprises 16 residues. In the case of this clone: What it binds is unknown.

V usage is TRBV5-8 and J usage is TRBJ2-3; D unclear. The clonotype was recovered from an adult in good health. The sequences come from peripheral blood, collected on day 0 of AZD1222 vaccination. CDR3 protein: CASSLASTPSTDTQYF. CDR3 sequence (DNA): TGTGCCAGCAGCTTGGCCAGTACCCCTAGCACAGATACGCAGTATTTT.